Listed below are T cell receptor beta chains from one sample, sequenced in a study of beta chain features in type 1 diabetes. TCRdb's copy holds only in-frame clones and misses some; the assay was immunoSEQ multiplex PCR. The data hold around 300,000 clones, with over 12% observed a single time. The sample comprised naive CD4+ T cells from blood. These receptors all come from a man younger than 35 with type 1 diabetes. CDR3s include the opening cysteine and the closing phenylalanine or tryptophan. A D gene is named only where the DNA matches it firmly. Size tells how often a clone was seen (once, few, many) or the class of an expanded clone, and some rows leave it out.

size,V,D,J,DNA,CDR3
many,TRBV4-3,-,TRBJ2-3,TGCGCCAGCAGCCATCGACAGGCAGATACGCAGTATTTT,CASSHRQADTQYF
few,TRBV11-1,-,TRBJ2-1,TGTGCCAGCAGCATAGCGGAGTACAATGAGCAGTTCTTC,CASSIAEYNEQFF
-,TRBV28,TRBD1,TRBJ1-4,TGTGCCAGCAGAAACAGGGGTAGTGAAAAACTGTTTTTT,CASRNRGSEKLFF
-,TRBV7-9,TRBD1,TRBJ2-4,TGTGCCAGCAGCTTCGCAGGGGGAAACATTCAGTACTTC,CASSFAGGNIQYF
-,TRBV18,-,TRBJ1-2,TGTGCCAGCTCACCAGTATCGGGTTTCAACACCTTC,CASSPVSGFNTF
-,TRBV19,TRBD2,TRBJ2-7,TGTGCCAGTAGTGAGACTAGCGGGCCGGCCTACGAGCAGTACTTC,CASSETSGPAYEQYF
few,TRBV19,TRBD1,TRBJ1-5,TGTGCCAGTAGTGCGCAGGGGGCGAACAATCAGCCCCAGCATTTT,CASSAQGANNQPQHF
few,TRBV10-3,-,TRBJ2-5,TGTGCCATCAGTGATGACAGGACCCAAGAGACCCAGTACTTC,CAISDDRTQETQYF
-,TRBV28,TRBD2,TRBJ2-2,TGTGCCAGCAGTTCCGGGACTAGCGTAAACCCATCCTTGCTGTTTTTT,CASSSGTSVNPSLLFF
-,TRBV6-5,TRBD1,TRBJ2-1,TGTGCCAGCACCACCGGGACAGGGGCGACGGAGCAGTTCTTC,CASTTGTGATEQFF
few,TRBV15,-,TRBJ2-5,TGTGCCACCAGCAGAGATGGAGGGACTGCTAAGAGAGCCCAGTACTTC,CATSRDGGTAKRAQYF
-,TRBV2,-,TRBJ2-4,TGTGCCAGCAGTGAAGTTAGAGGGCGGGCCTCAGCCAAAAACATTCAGTACTTC,CASSEVRGRASAKNIQYF
-,TRBV6-5,TRBD2,TRBJ2-7,TGTGCCAGCAGCCTAGTGGGGACTAGAGAAGAGCAGTACTTC,CASSLVGTREEQYF
few,TRBV5-1,TRBD1,TRBJ2-7,TGCGCCAGCAGCTTGGGCGTGACAGGGGGCCAGAGCGAGCAGTACTTC,CASSLGVTGGQSEQYF
-,TRBV7-2,TRBD1,TRBJ2-7,TGTGCCAGCAGCATGGACAGGGAGAAGCAGTACTTC,CASSMDREKQYF
few,TRBV7-7,-,TRBJ2-5,TGTGCCAGCAGCTTGGACAGACAAGAGACCCAGTACTTC,CASSLDRQETQYF
few,TRBV25-1,-,TRBJ1-5,TGTGCCAGCGCCCAGGGACAAAGAAGCAATCAGCCCCAGCATTTT,CASAQGQRSNQPQHF
-,TRBV7-6,-,TRBJ2-7,TGTGCCAGCAGCTTAGCTAGAGCAGGGCCCTACGAGCAGTACTTC,CASSLARAGPYEQYF
-,TRBV18,-,TRBJ1-4,TGTGCCAGCTCACCACAGAGCGAGGAAAAACTGTTTTTT,CASSPQSEEKLFF
-,TRBV7-9,-,TRBJ1-1,TGTGCCAGCAGCTCAGGGTGGGTCACTGAAGCTTTCTTT,CASSSGWVTEAFF
few,TRBV9,TRBD2,TRBJ2-1,TGTGCCAGCAGCGCAGCGGGGGGGTCCTACAATGAGCAGTTCTTC,CASSAAGGSYNEQFF
few,TRBV30,TRBD1,TRBJ1-1,TGTGCCTGGAGTGAAAAGCTGACAGGGCAACCTGAAGCTTTCTTT,CAWSEKLTGQPEAFF